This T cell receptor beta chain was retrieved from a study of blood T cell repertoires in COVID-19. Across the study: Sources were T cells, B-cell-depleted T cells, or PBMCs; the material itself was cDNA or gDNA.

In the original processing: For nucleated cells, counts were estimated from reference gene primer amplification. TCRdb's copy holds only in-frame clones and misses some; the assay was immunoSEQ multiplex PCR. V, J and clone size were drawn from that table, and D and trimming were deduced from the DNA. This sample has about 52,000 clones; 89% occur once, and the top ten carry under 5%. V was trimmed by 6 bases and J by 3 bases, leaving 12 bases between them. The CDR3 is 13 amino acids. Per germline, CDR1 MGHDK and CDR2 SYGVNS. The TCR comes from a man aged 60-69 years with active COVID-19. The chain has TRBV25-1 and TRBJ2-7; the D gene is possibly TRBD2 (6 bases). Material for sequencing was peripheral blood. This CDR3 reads CASRVGGSYEQYF. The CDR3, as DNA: TGTGCCAGCAGGGTTGGGGGGAGCTACGAGCAGTACTTC.